What follows describes a single T cell receptor beta chain. In the authors' workflow: Scientists estimated how many nucleated cells there were by amplifying reference gene primers. Using immunoSEQ multiplex PCR, the repertoire was profiled, and TCRdb retains in-frame clones only, with some absent. From that table come the V and J calls and clone size; the DNA was used to work out D and trimming. The repertoire includes 50,000 to 75,000 clones, roughly 91% of them detected once, and approximately 8.1% sits in the top ten. The germline V and J ends were trimmed by 7 bases and 6 bases, with 16 bases remaining between them. Germline assignment: CDR1 MDHEN and CDR2 SYDVKM. The CDR3 is 14 amino acids. This sample stems from a study of blood T cell repertoires in COVID-19. Study-level background: COVID-19 samples from acute and convalescent phases originated in the United States, Italy and Spain. Sources were T cells, B-cell-depleted T cells, or PBMCs; the material itself was cDNA or gDNA.

The clonotype was recovered from a human donor in a cohort sampled during active COVID-19. The sample comprised peripheral blood. The chain employs TRBV28 and TRBJ1-5; maybe TRBD1 (5 bases). This CDR3 reads CASTQEGRIQPQHF. Written as DNA, the CDR3 is TGTGCCAGCACCCAGGAGGGGAGGATTCAGCCCCAGCATTTT.